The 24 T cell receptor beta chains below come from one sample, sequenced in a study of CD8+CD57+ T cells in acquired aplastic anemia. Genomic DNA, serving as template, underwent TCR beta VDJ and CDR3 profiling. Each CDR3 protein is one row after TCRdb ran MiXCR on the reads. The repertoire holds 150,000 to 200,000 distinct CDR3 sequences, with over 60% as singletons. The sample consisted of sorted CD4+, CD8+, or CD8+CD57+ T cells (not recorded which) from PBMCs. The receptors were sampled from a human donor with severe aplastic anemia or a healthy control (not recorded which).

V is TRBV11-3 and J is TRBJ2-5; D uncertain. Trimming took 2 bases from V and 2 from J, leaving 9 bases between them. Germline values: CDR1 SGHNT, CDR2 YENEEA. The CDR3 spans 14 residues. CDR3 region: CASSLSLVQETQYF. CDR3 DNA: TGTGCCAGCAGCTTAAGTCTGGTACAAGAGACCCAGTACTTC. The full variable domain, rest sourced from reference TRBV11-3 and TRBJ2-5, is EAGVVQSPRYKIIEKKQPVAFWCNPISGHNTLYWYLQNLGQGPELLIRYENEEAVDDSQLPKDRFSAERLKGVDSTLKIQPAELGDSAVYLCASSLSLVQETQYFGPGTRLLVL.

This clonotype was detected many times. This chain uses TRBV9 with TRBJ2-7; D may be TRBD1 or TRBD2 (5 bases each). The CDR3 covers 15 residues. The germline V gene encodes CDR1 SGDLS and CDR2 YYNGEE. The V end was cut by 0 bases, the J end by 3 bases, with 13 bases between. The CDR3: CASSVEGEQYYEQYF. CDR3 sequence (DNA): TGTGCCAGCAGCGTAGAAGGGGAGCAGTACTACGAGCAGTACTTC. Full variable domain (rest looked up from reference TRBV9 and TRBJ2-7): DSGVTQTPKHLITATGQRVTLRCSPRSGDLSVYWYQQSLDQGLQFLIQYYNGEERAKGNILERFSAQQFPDLHSELNLSSLELGDSALYFCASSVEGEQYYEQYFGPGTRLTVT.

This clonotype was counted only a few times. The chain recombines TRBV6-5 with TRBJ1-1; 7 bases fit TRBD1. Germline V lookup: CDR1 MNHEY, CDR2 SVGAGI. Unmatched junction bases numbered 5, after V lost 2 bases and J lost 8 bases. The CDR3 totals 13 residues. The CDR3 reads CASSYTGQVEAFF. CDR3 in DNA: TGTGCCAGCAGTTACACCGGACAGGTCGAAGCTTTCTTT.

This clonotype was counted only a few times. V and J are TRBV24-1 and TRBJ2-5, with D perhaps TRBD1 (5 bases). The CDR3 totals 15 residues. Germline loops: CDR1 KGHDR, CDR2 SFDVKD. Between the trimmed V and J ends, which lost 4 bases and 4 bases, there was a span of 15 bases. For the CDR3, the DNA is TGTGCCACCAGTGAAGCCGACAGTAGTCGAGAGACCCAGTACTTC. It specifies CATSEADSSRETQYF.

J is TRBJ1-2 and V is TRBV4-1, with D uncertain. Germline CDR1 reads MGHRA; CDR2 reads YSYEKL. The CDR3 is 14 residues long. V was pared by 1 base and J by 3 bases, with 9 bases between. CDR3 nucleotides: TGCGCCAGCAGCCAAGGACGGGAGGACTATGGCTACACCTTC. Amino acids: CASSQGREDYGYTF.

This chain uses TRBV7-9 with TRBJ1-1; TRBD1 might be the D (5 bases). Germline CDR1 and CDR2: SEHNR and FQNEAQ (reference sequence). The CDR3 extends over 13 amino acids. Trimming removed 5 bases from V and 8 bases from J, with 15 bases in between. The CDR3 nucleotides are TGTGCCAGCAGCGTGGGGAGGGGTGGGGAAGCTTTCTTT. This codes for CASSVGRGGEAFF.

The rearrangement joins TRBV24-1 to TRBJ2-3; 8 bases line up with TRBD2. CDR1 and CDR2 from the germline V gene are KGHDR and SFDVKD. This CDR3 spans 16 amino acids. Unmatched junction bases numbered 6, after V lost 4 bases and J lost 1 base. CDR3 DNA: TGTGCCACCAGTGACTTCAGCGGGGGAGGCACAGATACGCAGTATTTT. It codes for CATSDFSGGGTDTQYF.

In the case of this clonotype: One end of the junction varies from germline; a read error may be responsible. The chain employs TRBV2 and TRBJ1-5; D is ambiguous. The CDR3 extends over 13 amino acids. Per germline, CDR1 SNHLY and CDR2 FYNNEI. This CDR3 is CATSEDFNQRQHF. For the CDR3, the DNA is TGTGCCACCTCAGAGGACTTCAATCAGCGCCAGCATTTT. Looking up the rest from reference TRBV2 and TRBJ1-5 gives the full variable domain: EPEVTQTPSHQVTQMGQEVILRCVPISNHLYFYWYRQILGQKVEFLVSFYNNEISEKSEIFDDQFSVERPDGSNFTLKIRSTKLEDSAMYFCATSEDFNQRQHFGDGTRLSIL.

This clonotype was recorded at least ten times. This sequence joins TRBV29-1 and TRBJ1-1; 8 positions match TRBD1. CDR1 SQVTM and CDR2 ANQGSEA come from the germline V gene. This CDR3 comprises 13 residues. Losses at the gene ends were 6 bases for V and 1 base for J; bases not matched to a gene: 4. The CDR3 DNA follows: TGCAGCGTCCTTGACAGGGGGAACACTGAAGCTTTCTTT. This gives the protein CSVLDRGNTEAFF.

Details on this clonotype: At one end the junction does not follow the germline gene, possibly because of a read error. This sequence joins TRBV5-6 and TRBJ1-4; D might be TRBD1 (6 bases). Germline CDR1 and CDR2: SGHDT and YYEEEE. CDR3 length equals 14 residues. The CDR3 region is CASSSRGRVENLFF. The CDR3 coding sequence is TGTGCCAGCAGCTCCAGGGGACGGGTAGAAAATCTGTTTTTT.

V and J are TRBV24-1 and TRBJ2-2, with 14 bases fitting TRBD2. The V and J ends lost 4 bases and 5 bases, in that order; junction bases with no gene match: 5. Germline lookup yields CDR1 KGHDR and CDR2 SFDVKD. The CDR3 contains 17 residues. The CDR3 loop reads CATSDLGTSGGTGELFF. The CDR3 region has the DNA TGTGCCACCAGTGACCTGGGGACTAGCGGGGGTACCGGGGAGCTGTTTTTT.

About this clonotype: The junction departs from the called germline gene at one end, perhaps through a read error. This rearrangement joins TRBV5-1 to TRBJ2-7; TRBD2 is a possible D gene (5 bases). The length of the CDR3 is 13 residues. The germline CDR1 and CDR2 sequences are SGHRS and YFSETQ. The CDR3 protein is CASSSIGVYEQHF. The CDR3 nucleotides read TGCGCCAGCAGTTCTATCGGGGTCTACGAGCAGCACTTC. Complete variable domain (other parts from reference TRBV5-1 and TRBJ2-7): KAGVTQTPRYLIKTRGQQVTLSCSPISGHRSVSWYQQTPGQGLQFLFEYFSETQRNKGNFPGRFSGRQFSNSRSEMNVSTLELGDSALYLCASSSIGVYEQHFGPGTRLTVT.

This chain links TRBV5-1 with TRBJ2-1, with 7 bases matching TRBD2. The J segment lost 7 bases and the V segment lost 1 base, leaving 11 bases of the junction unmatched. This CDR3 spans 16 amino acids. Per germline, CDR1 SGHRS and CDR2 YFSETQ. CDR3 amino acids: CASSLSQRDRGNEQFF. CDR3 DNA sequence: TGCGCCAGCAGCTTGTCCCAGCGGGACCGAGGAAATGAGCAGTTCTTC.

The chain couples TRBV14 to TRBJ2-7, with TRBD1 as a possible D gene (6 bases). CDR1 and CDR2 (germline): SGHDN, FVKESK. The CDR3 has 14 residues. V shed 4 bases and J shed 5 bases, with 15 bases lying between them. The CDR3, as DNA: TGTGCCAGCAGCCCCCTAATCACAGGGAACGAGCAGTACTTC. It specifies CASSPLITGNEQYF.

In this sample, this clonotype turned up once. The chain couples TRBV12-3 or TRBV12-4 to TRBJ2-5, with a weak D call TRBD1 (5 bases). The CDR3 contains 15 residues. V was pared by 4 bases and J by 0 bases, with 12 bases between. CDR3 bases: TGTGCCAGCAGTTACACAGGTACCTACCAAGAGACCCAGTACTTC. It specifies CASSYTGTYQETQYF.

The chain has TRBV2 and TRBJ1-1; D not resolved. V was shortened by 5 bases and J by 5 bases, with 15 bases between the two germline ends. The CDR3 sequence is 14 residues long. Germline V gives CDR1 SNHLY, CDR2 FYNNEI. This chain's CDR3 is CASSYQTRGTEAFF. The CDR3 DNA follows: TGTGCCAGCAGTTATCAGACGCGCGGGACTGAAGCTTTCTTT.

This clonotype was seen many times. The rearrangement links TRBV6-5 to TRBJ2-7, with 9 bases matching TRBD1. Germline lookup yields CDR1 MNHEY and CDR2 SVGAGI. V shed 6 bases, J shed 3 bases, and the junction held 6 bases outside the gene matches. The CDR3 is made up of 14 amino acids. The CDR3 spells CASSTGGPFYEQYF. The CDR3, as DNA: TGTGCCAGCAGCACAGGGGGCCCTTTCTACGAGCAGTACTTC.

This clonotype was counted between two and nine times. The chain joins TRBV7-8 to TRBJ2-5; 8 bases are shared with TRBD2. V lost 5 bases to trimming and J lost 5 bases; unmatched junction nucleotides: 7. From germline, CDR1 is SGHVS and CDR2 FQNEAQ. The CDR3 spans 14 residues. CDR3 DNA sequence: TGTGCCAGCAGCACCCCTGAGCGGGGGGAGACCCAGTACTTC. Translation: CASSTPERGETQYF.

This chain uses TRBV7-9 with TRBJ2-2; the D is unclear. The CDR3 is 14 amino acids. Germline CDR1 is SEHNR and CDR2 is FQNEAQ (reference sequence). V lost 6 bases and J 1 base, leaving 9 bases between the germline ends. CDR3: CASSRLVNTGELFF. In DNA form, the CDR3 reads TGTGCCAGCAGTAGACTTGTGAACACCGGGGAGCTGTTTTTT.

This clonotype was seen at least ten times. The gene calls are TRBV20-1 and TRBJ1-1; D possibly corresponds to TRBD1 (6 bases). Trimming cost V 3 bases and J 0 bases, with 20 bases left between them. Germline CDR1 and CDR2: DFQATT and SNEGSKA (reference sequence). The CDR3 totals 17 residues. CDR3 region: CSARPTGSEGLNTEAFF. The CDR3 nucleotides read TGCAGTGCTAGGCCTACAGGGAGCGAGGGACTGAACACTGAAGCTTTCTTT.

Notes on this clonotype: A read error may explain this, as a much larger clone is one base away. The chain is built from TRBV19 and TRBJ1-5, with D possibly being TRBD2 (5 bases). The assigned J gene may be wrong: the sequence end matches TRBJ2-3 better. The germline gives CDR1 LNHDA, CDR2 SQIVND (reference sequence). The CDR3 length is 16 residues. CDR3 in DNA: TGTGCCAGTAGTATGGGAAAGGCAGGAGGCAATCAGCCCCAGTATTTT. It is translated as CASSMGKAGGNQPQYF.

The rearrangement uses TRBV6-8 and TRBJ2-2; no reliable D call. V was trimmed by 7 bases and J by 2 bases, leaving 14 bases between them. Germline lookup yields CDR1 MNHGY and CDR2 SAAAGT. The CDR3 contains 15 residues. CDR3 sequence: CASTRIDTNTGELFF. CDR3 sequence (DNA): TGTGCCAGCACGAGAATAGACACAAACACCGGGGAGCTGTTTTTT.

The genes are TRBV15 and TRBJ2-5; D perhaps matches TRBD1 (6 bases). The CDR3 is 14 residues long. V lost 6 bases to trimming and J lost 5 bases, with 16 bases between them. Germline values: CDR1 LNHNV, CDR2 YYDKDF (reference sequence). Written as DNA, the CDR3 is TGTGCCACCAGATCCCAGGGGTTTGGGGAGACCCAGTACTTC. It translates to CATRSQGFGETQYF.

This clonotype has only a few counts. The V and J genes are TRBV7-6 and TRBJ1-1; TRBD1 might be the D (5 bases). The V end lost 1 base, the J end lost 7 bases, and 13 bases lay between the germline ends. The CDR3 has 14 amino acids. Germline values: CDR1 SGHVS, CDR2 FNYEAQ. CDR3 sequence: CASSLGQGGGEAFF. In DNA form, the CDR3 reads TGTGCCAGCAGCTTAGGGCAGGGAGGCGGTGAAGCTTTCTTT.